The clone carrying this TCR beta chain was recorded a few times. Its antigen is currently unknown. Per the germline V gene, CDR1 is SGHNT and CDR2 is YYREEE (reference sequence). The CDR3 is made up of 14 amino acids. Trimming cost V 2 bases and J 2 bases, with 10 bases left between them. This sample stems from a study of beta chain features in type 1 diabetes. Overall study: All samples together contributed 100 million to 120 million sorted cells for examination.

As every portion of the isolated RNA was reverse transcribed, the sequencing read expressed TCRB transcripts. Sequencing was performed with immunoSEQ multiplex PCR; in TCRdb, only in-frame clones are kept and a portion is missing. The sample carries around 180,000 clones, 7.5% to 8.5% recorded once. By way of CD45RO/CCR7/CD25/CD127/CD95/CD27, the CD4+ regulatory, stem cell-like memory, central memory and naive cells were sorted. Study results and caveats: Resolution of whether HLA type affects TCRB rearrangement was not achieved here. When cDNA is sequenced, cells with high TCR expression could be over-represented. Shortening that was moderate but significant affected the TCRB CDR3s of Type 1 diabetes patients in all four CD4+ subsets.

The TCR originated in a young man with type 1 diabetes. What was sequenced was central memory CD4+ T cells from blood. The chain has TRBV5-4 and TRBJ1-1, with a possible D match to TRBD1 (6 bases). The CDR3 loop reads CASSLLDRNTEAFF. In DNA, the CDR3 is TGTGCCAGCAGCTTACTGGACAGAAACACTGAAGCTTTCTTT.